Listed here are 20 T cell receptor beta chains from one sample, sequenced in a study of tumor and adjacent non-tumor tissue in lung cancer (dated by TCRdb to 2016 to 2019). The method behind the library was multiplex PCR. TCRdb names Illumina HiSeq 2500 as the instrument used. Following protocols modified from ARM-PCR, the researchers constructed TCRbeta libraries through three rounds of nested PCR with primers (Table S4). Starting from the raw public reads, TCRdb applied fastp trimming at Q25, assembled clones with MiXCR and retained in-frame beta chains. Identical CDR3 proteins give one entry, which carries the most common genes and DNA. The sample has roughly 82,000 distinct CDR3 sequences on record, approximately 73% of them singletons. Clones ranked in the top ten supply around a fifth of the sample. RNA was isolated from bulk unsorted tissue, and RNA quality was assessed with a NanoDrop ND-1000 and an Agilent 2100. Distant non-tumor tissue taken more than 3 cm from the tumor edge was used as the normal lung sample.

Sequencing was done on a sample of distant non-tumor lung tissue. The receptors originated from a woman aged 45-60 years with non-small cell lung cancer.

The table lists this clonotype with a count of one. A read error may explain this, as a much larger clone is one base away. The chain carries TRBV5-1 and TRBJ2-1; D tentatively fits TRBD1 or TRBD2 (5 bases each). This CDR3 contains 15 residues. Per germline, CDR1 SGHRS and CDR2 YFSETQ. The CDR3 region is CASSLGRGTDNEQLF. CDR3 sequence (DNA): TGCGCCAGCAGCTTGGGTCGGGGCACCGACAATGAGCAGTTGTTC.

This clonotype was counted a few times. This may come from a read error, since a much larger clone is one base off. This chain joins TRBV6-1 and TRBJ2-2; the match to TRBD2 covers 7 bases. The CDR3 runs to 18 residues. The germline V gene has CDR1 MNHNS and CDR2 SASEGT. CDR3 sequence reads: CVSSGGTGGSRITGELFF. The CDR3 DNA is TGTGTCAGCAGTGGGGGAACGGGCGGGAGTCGTATCACCGGGGAGCTGTTTTTT.

This clonotype was observed many times. The rearrangement uses TRBV10-2 and TRBJ2-7; D gene unclear. This CDR3 is built from 12 residues. Trimming took 2 bases from V and 3 from J, leaving 5 bases between them. CDR1 and CDR2 from the germline V gene are WSHSY and SAAADI. The CDR3 protein is CASSEMVYEQYF. For the CDR3, the DNA is TGCGCCAGCAGTGAGATGGTCTACGAGCAGTACTTC.

A word on this clonotype: The junction and the germline gene differ at one end; a read error may be behind it. V is TRBV29-1 and J is TRBJ2-2; tentatively, D is TRBD2 (5 bases). The CDR3 length is 15 residues. Germline V CDR1 and CDR2: SQVTM, ANQGSEA. CDR3: CSVAHQLMNTGELFF. The DNA for the CDR3 is TGCAGCGTTGCACATCAACTAATGAACACCGGGGAGTTGTTTTTT.

Regarding this clonotype: A read error may account for a junction end that differs from germline. CDR3 nucleotide sequence: TGTGCCTGGGAGCGGAGCTTATACAATGAGCACTTCTTC. Translated, it gives CAWERSLYNEHFF. This chain links TRBV30 with TRBJ2-1, with a tentative D call TRBD2 (5 bases). There are 13 residues in the CDR3. Germline assignment: CDR1 GTSNPN and CDR2 SVGIG (reference sequence).

For this clonotype: The germline gene is not matched at one end of the junction; a read error may be the cause. The V call is TRBV28, the J call TRBJ1-2; D not resolved. The germline gives CDR1 MDHEN, CDR2 SYDVKM. The CDR3 length is 17 residues. The DNA of the CDR3 is TGTGCCAGCAGTTTTTGGGCTACGCAGGATAAAAACTATGGCTACATCTTC. It specifies CASSFWATQDKNYGYIF.

Turning to this clonotype: At one boundary the junction diverges from the germline segment, which might be a read error. The CDR3 loop reads CASSYATPGLAAIYEQYF. In DNA, the CDR3 is TGTGCCAGCAGTTACGCGACCCCTGGACTAGCGGCCATCTACGAACAGTACTTC. J is TRBJ2-7 and V is TRBV6-5, with TRBD2 identical over 10 bases. This CDR3 has 18 amino acids. In germline, CDR1 is MNHEY, CDR2 SVGAGI.

In regard to this clonotype: Lacking the conserved final phenylalanine or tryptophan, this CDR3 likely reflects a read error. Because the CDR3's place on the DNA is in doubt, the DNA is left out and the CDR3 is given as listed by TCRdb. V usage is TRBV6-5 and J usage is TRBJ2-5; the table gives TRBD2 as D, unverified against the DNA. Germline V gives CDR1 MNHEY, CDR2 SVGAGI. The CDR3 has 14 residues if both end residues are counted. Here the CDR3 reads CASSRERGQESQHY.

With respect to this clonotype: A much larger clone is a single base away; this may be a read error. This chain joins TRBV20-1 and TRBJ2-1, with TRBD2 as a possible D gene (5 bases). Germline V gene data show CDR1 as DFQATT and CDR2 as SNEGSKA (reference sequence). The CDR3 runs 13 residues. V was cut by 7 bases and J by 6 bases, with 16 bases left in between. Here the CDR3 DNA reads TGCAGTGTTTGCCGGTTCAGCGGCAATGAGCAGTTCTTC. Translating gives CSVCRFSGNEQFF.

This clonotype was counted once. The rearrangement joins TRBV11-2 to TRBJ1-1; D is ambiguous. Trimming removed 0 bases at V and 10 bases at J, with 18 bases between. The CDR3 consists of 15 residues. The germline V gene encodes CDR1 SGHAT and CDR2 FQNNGV. CDR3 DNA sequence: TGTGCCAGCAGCTTAGAGCCGGAGGCGAACAGTGTAGCTTTCTTT. As protein: CASSLEPEANSVAFF.

This clonotype was seen a handful of times. Given a much more abundant clone one base away, this may be a read error. CDR3 amino acids: CASNSTTDEQYF. The CDR3 coding sequence is TGTGCCAGCAACTCTACGACAGACGAGCAGTACTTC. The chain employs TRBV6-5 and TRBJ2-7, with TRBD1 as a possible D gene (5 bases). CDR3 length: 12 amino acids. The V end lost 7 bases, the J end lost 5 bases, and 12 bases lay between the germline ends. Germline CDR1 and CDR2: MNHEY and SVGAGI.

This clonotype was seen at least ten times. It may be a read error: a sequence one base away is much more abundant. V gene TRBV6-1 combines with J gene TRBJ1-2; possible D gene TRBD1, 5 bases. Germline V gives CDR1 MNHNS, CDR2 SASEGT. The CDR3 contains 14 residues. V was pared by 2 bases and J by 8 bases, with 15 bases between. DNA of the CDR3: TGTGCCAGCAGTGAAATCGGGGGGTTCGTAGGCTACACCTTC. Its translation: CASSEIGGFVGYTF.

The rearrangement joins TRBV11-2 to TRBJ2-3; maybe TRBD2 (6 bases). There are 16 residues in the CDR3. Germline values: CDR1 SGHAT, CDR2 FQNNGV. The V and J ends lost 3 bases and 5 bases respectively, with 18 bases between them. The CDR3 spells CASSLWIQLAIDTQYF. DNA of the CDR3: TGTGCCAGCAGCTTGTGGATCCAGCTAGCGATAGATACGCAGTATTTT.

The chain couples TRBV29-1 to TRBJ1-1; tentatively, D is TRBD1 (5 bases). This CDR3 comprises 13 residues. The V end was cut by 4 bases, the J end by 2 bases, with 11 bases between. CDR1 and CDR2 (germline): SQVTM, ANQGSEA. The CDR3 bases are TGCAGCGTTGGGGGACGGGACAACACTGAAGCTTTCTTT. It translates to CSVGGRDNTEAFF.

This clonotype was counted at least ten times. The chain uses TRBV2 and TRBJ2-2; D is perhaps TRBD1 or TRBD2 (5 bases each). Germline V gene data show CDR1 as SNHLY and CDR2 as FYNNEI. Trimming took 2 bases from V and 6 from J, leaving 16 bases between them. CDR3 size: 16 residues. The CDR3, as DNA: TGTGCCAGCAGTGAAATCGCTAGCCTGGGGCCCGGGGAGCTGTTTTTT. Protein product: CASSEIASLGPGELFF.

On this clonotype itself: A junction boundary mismatches the germline segment, possibly from a read error. The chain combines TRBV5-4 with TRBJ2-1, with 10 bases that match TRBD2. This CDR3 comprises 15 residues. The germline CDR1 and CDR2 sequences are SGHNT and YYREEE (reference sequence). CDR3 protein: CTSSGGTSVYNEQLF. In DNA form, the CDR3 reads TGTACCAGCAGCGGAGGGACTAGCGTTTACAATGAGCAGTTATTC.

This clonotype is a singleton in its sample. An end of the junction differs from the germline gene, which may be a read error. The rearrangement links TRBV10-3 to TRBJ2-5; the D call may be TRBD1 or TRBD2 (5 bases each). The CDR3 spans 14 residues. Germline V gene lookup returns CDR1 ENHRY and CDR2 SYGVKD. CDR3 nucleotide sequence: TGTGCAACTGCAGCGTCGAGGGACCAAGATACCCAGTACTTC. The encoded protein is CATAASRDQDTQYF.

Turning to this clonotype: It may be a read error: a sequence one base away is much more abundant. The V gene is TRBV10-3, the J gene TRBJ2-3; 7 bases are a match to TRBD2. The CDR3 is made up of 17 amino acids. Germline CDR1 ENHRY, CDR2 SYGVKD. Here the CDR3 DNA reads TGTGCCATCAGTGAATCAGCGGGACCGTGTGTCACAGATACGCCGTATTTT. Translation gives CAISESAGPCVTDTPYF.

CDR3 protein: CASNPDNWLGTQYF. The CDR3, as DNA: TGCGCCAGCAACCCAGACAACTGGCTGGGTACTCAGTATTTT. The chain couples TRBV10-2 to TRBJ2-3; no firm D call. Germline loops: CDR1 WSHSY, CDR2 SAAADI. The CDR3 is 14 amino acids. V was shortened by 7 bases and J by 12 bases, with 23 bases between the two germline ends.

The rearrangement joins TRBV11-2 to TRBJ1-1; D not resolved. The V gene's germline CDR1 is SGHAT and CDR2 FQNNGV. This CDR3 spans 17 amino acids. V lost 0 bases and J lost 0, with 14 bases in between. The CDR3 nucleotides are TGTGCCAGCAGCTTAGACGGGCCCAAATGTATGAACACTGAAGCTTTCTTT. Translating gives CASSLDGPKCMNTEAFF.